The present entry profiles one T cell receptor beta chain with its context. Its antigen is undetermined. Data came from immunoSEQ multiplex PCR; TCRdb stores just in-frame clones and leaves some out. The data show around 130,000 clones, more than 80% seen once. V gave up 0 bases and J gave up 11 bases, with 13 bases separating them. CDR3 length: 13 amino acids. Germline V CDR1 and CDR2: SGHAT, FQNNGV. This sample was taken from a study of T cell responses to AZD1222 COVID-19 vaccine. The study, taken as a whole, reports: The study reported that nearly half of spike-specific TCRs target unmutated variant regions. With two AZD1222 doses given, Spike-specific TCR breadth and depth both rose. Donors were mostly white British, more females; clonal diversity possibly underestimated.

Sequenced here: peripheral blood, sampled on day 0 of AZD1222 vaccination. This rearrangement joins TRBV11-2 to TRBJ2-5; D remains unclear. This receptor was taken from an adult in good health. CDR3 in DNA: TGTGCCAGCAGCTTAGAACGGGCGGCCCCGCAGTACTTC. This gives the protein CASSLERAAPQYF.